Presented here are 28 T cell receptor beta chains from one specimen sequenced in a study of CD8 T cells in Susac syndrome. With random hexamers, reverse transcription was performed on roughly 0.45 to 1 ug of RNA. MiXCR was run by TCRdb on the immunoSEQ multiplex PCR reads, yielding one entry per CDR3 protein. The data show more than 95,000 distinct CDR3 sequences, with 90% to 95% seen just once and about 0.19% held by the top ten. Input material: CD8+ T cells from PBMCs. These receptors were obtained from a human donor with Susac syndrome.

The J gene is TRBJ2-5, the V gene TRBV15; TRBD1 or TRBD2 may be the D gene (6 bases each). The CDR3 contains 14 residues. In germline, CDR1 is LNHNV, CDR2 YYDKDF (reference sequence). V lost 3 bases to trimming and J lost 1 base, with 9 bases between them. CDR3 residues: CATSSRGAQETQYF. In DNA, the CDR3 is TGTGCCACCAGCAGTAGGGGGGCCCAAGAGACCCAGTACTTC.

The genes are TRBV7-9 and TRBJ2-1; a weak D match, TRBD2 (6 bases). The CDR3 has 15 amino acids. V lost 5 bases and J 8 bases, leaving 19 bases between the germline ends. CDR1 is SEHNR and CDR2 is FQNEAQ in the germline V gene (reference sequence). The DNA for the CDR3 is TGTGCCAGCAGCCCCCCCGGGACCGGGAGCTATGAGCAGTTCTTC. It is translated as CASSPPGTGSYEQFF.

This sequence joins TRBV6-4 and TRBJ2-1, with D perhaps TRBD2 (5 bases). Looked up from germline, CDR1 is MRHNA and CDR2 is SNTAGT. Trimming took off 2 bases at V and 6 bases at J, with 8 bases between the two ends. CDR3 length equals 13 residues. In nucleotides, the CDR3 is TGTGCCAGCAGTGACGGGGAGTTCAATGAGCAGTTCTTC. This encodes CASSDGEFNEQFF.

This clonotype was counted a single time. The chain employs TRBV5-4 and TRBJ1-2; no clear D. Germline lookup yields CDR1 SGHNT and CDR2 YYREEE (reference sequence). The CDR3 consists of 11 residues. The V end was cut by 8 bases, the J end by 6 bases, with 11 bases between. Written as DNA, the CDR3 is TGTGCCAGTAGATCCGGGAATGGCTACACCTTC. Translation: CASRSGNGYTF.

The chain links TRBV4-3 to TRBJ2-2, with a possible D match to TRBD2 (7 bases). Germline V lookup: CDR1 LGHNA, CDR2 YSLEER. The CDR3 contains 16 residues. V gave up 0 bases and J gave up 5 bases, with 13 bases separating them. CDR3 region: CASSQDRTRGTGELFF. CDR3 sequence (DNA): TGCGCCAGCAGCCAAGACCGGACTAGGGGGACCGGGGAGCTGTTTTTT.

The DNA of the CDR3 is TGTGCCAGCAGCGCGGAGGGGGCAGGGGAAAAACTGTTTTTT. Protein: CASSAEGAGEKLFF. The chain carries TRBV4-2 and TRBJ1-4; 7 nucleotides agree with TRBD1. The germline CDR1 and CDR2 sequences are LGHNA and YNFKEQ. The junction had 8 bases not matched to a gene; V was cut back by 5 bases and J by 8 bases. The CDR3 has 14 amino acids.

This chain links TRBV7-9 with TRBJ2-7, with D uncertain. This CDR3 spans 13 amino acids. Trimming took 2 bases from V and 4 from J, leaving 9 bases between them. Per germline, CDR1 SEHNR and CDR2 FQNEAQ (reference sequence). CDR3: CASSLIGLYEQYF. The DNA of the CDR3 is TGTGCCAGCAGCTTAATAGGCCTTTACGAGCAGTACTTC. Full variable domain (outside the CDR3, taken from reference TRBV7-9 and TRBJ2-7): DTGVSQNPRHKITKRGQNVTFRCDPISEHNRLYWYRQTLGQGPEFLTYFQNEAQLEKSRLLSDRFSAERPKGSFSTLEIQRTEQGDSAMYLCASSLIGLYEQYFGPGTRLTVT.

This chain joins TRBV6-5 and TRBJ1-1, with 8 bases aligning to TRBD1. The V gene's germline CDR1 is MNHEY and CDR2 SVGAGI. Trimming at V came to 5 bases and at J to 6 bases, leaving 5 bases not matched to a gene. CDR3 length equals 13 residues. CDR3 in amino acids: CASSPGTGPEAFF. CDR3 sequence (DNA): TGTGCCAGCAGTCCCGGGACAGGCCCTGAAGCTTTCTTT.

The chain links TRBV29-1 to TRBJ2-1, with 7 bases lining up with TRBD2. CDR3 length equals 14 residues. V was clipped by 6 bases and J by 4 bases; unmatched bases: 9. Germline V CDR1 and CDR2: SQVTM, ANQGSEA. CDR3 in amino acids: CSVLRDYPYNEQFF. DNA for the CDR3: TGCAGCGTACTCCGGGACTACCCTTACAATGAGCAGTTCTTC.

The J gene is TRBJ2-7, the V gene TRBV6-2 or TRBV6-3, with D possibly called TRBD1 or TRBD2 (5 bases each). The CDR3 is 16 amino acids. Germline V gives CDR1 MNHEY, CDR2 SVGEGT. V lost 4 bases, J lost 5 bases, and 21 bases lay in between. CDR3 DNA: TGTGCCAGCAGTTCCCTAGTGTGGGGGACCCCCGACGAGCAGTACTTC. Its protein is CASSSLVWGTPDEQYF.

This chain uses TRBV20-1 with TRBJ2-3, with a weak D call TRBD1 (6 bases). Germline V gives CDR1 DFQATT, CDR2 SNEGSKA (reference sequence). The CDR3 totals 19 residues. The ends were cut back, 0 bases at V and 2 bases at J, with 24 bases in the middle. The CDR3: CSARDVRSPTGQLTDTQYF. CDR3 DNA sequence: TGCAGTGCTAGAGATGTGCGGTCCCCGACAGGCCAGCTCACAGATACGCAGTATTTT.

This chain connects TRBV5-1 to TRBJ2-7; possibly TRBD1 or TRBD2 for D (5 bases each). Germline lookup yields CDR1 SGHRS and CDR2 YFSETQ. V was trimmed by 4 bases and J by 0 bases, leaving 26 bases between them. The CDR3 is made up of 19 amino acids. The CDR3: CASSKRRDPGSRSSYEQYF. The DNA for the CDR3 is TGCGCCAGCAGCAAGCGCCGGGACCCAGGTTCTCGTAGCTCCTACGAGCAGTACTTC.

The chain couples TRBV11-2 to TRBJ2-1, with TRBD2 matching over 7 bases. Trimming took 1 base from V and 0 from J; bases not matched to a gene: 12. Looked up from germline, CDR1 is SGHAT and CDR2 is FQNNGV. This CDR3 region has 19 residues. The CDR3 loop is CASSLATSRVPGSYNEQFF. For the CDR3, the DNA is TGTGCCAGCAGCTTAGCGACTAGCAGAGTCCCAGGCTCCTACAATGAGCAGTTCTTC.

The chain recombines TRBV6-2 or TRBV6-3 with TRBJ2-1; 7 bases are shared with TRBD2. Germline V CDR1 and CDR2: MNHEY, SVGEGT. The junction had 2 bases not matched to a gene; V was cut back by 1 base and J by 8 bases. This CDR3 spans 13 amino acids. The DNA for the CDR3 is TGTGCCAGCAGTTACTTTGGGGGGGATGAGCAGTTCTTC. This encodes CASSYFGGDEQFF.

The rearrangement links TRBV5-1 to TRBJ1-5; D is unresolved. V lost 0 bases to trimming and J lost 4 bases, with 5 bases between them. CDR1 is SGHRS and CDR2 is YFSETQ in the germline V gene. This CDR3 comprises 13 residues. The CDR3, as DNA: TGCGCCAGCAGCTTGGACACTAATCAGCCCCAGCATTTT. Translation gives CASSLDTNQPQHF.

The gene calls are TRBV4-1 and TRBJ1-1, with a possible D match to TRBD1 (6 bases). The CDR3 sequence is 15 residues long. V was pared by 0 bases and J by 1 base, with 9 bases between. Germline CDR1 MGHRA, CDR2 YSYEKL. The CDR3 nucleotides are TGCGCCAGCAGCCAAGAGCACAGGGAGAACACTGAAGCTTTCTTT. Translated, it gives CASSQEHRENTEAFF.

The V and J genes are TRBV25-1 and TRBJ2-6; tentatively, D is TRBD1 or TRBD2 (5 bases each). Trimming took off 4 bases at V and 0 bases at J, with 19 bases between the two ends. Germline loops: CDR1 MGHDK, CDR2 SYGVNS. The CDR3 sequence is 19 residues long. The CDR3 nucleotides are TGTGCCAGCAGTGGCAGAGGGGCACCTGACAGCTCTGGGGCCAACGTCCTGACTTTC. Encoded protein: CASSGRGAPDSSGANVLTF.

This chain uses TRBV29-1 with TRBJ1-5, with D possibly being TRBD1 (6 bases). Germline V gives CDR1 SQVTM, CDR2 ANQGSEA. CDR3 length: 14 amino acids. The V end was cut by 1 base, the J end by 7 bases, with 14 bases between. The CDR3 here is CSVEVPGANQPQHF. The CDR3 DNA follows: TGCAGCGTTGAAGTCCCAGGGGCTAACCAGCCCCAGCATTTT.

The gene calls are TRBV7-9 and TRBJ1-2, with a possible D match to TRBD1 (5 bases). The CDR3 length is 13 residues. V lost 6 bases to trimming and J lost 3 bases, with 11 bases between them. The germline CDR1 and CDR2 sequences are SEHNR and FQNEAQ (reference sequence). CDR3: CASSWQGYYGYTF. The CDR3 DNA reads TGTGCCAGCAGTTGGCAGGGCTACTATGGCTACACCTTC. Full variable domain (outside the CDR3, taken from reference TRBV7-9 and TRBJ1-2): DTGVSQNPRHKITKRGQNVTFRCDPISEHNRLYWYRQTLGQGPEFLTYFQNEAQLEKSRLLSDRFSAERPKGSFSTLEIQRTEQGDSAMYLCASSWQGYYGYTFGSGTRLTVV.

The chain recombines TRBV5-6 with TRBJ2-1, with 10 bases fitting TRBD1. Trimming at V came to 4 bases and at J to 8 bases, leaving 12 bases not matched to a gene. CDR3 length: 16 amino acids. The germline V gene has CDR1 SGHDT and CDR2 YYEEEE. The CDR3 region has the DNA TGTGCCAGCAGCGCAACCGGGACAGGGGCGCGAGATGAGCAGTTCTTC. It specifies CASSATGTGARDEQFF.

The chain joins TRBV20-1 to TRBJ2-7; TRBD2 agrees at 10 bases. The CDR3 totals 14 residues. CDR1 and CDR2 from the germline V gene are DFQATT and SNEGSKA (reference sequence). The V segment lost 3 bases and the J segment 6 bases; nucleotides outside the gene matches: 8. In DNA, the CDR3 is TGCAGTGCTAGCTATCGGCTAGCGGGAGCCGAGCAGTACTTC. As protein: CSASYRLAGAEQYF.

The chain uses TRBV20-1 and TRBJ1-1; 9 bases align to TRBD1. This CDR3 contains 15 residues. With 4 bases clipped from V and 5 bases from J, the junction kept 11 bases outside the gene matches. Looked up from germline, CDR1 is DFQATT and CDR2 is SNEGSKA (reference sequence). This CDR3 is CSATVPDRGGTEAFF. The CDR3 DNA reads TGCAGTGCTACGGTCCCGGACAGGGGAGGGACTGAAGCTTTCTTT.

V gene TRBV2 combines with J gene TRBJ2-7, with 7 positions matching TRBD1. The CDR3 sequence is 14 residues long. CDR1 SNHLY and CDR2 FYNNEI come from the germline V gene. J was trimmed by 2 bases and V by 6 bases; bases with no gene match: 7. CDR3 region: CASRTPGQTYEQYF. Here the CDR3 DNA reads TGTGCCAGCAGGACCCCGGGACAGACCTACGAGCAGTACTTC.

The chain is built from TRBV27 and TRBJ2-7; D unclear. The CDR3 consists of 15 residues. Deletions cut 0 bases from V and 0 bases from J, with 9 bases between. Germline V lookup: CDR1 MNHEY, CDR2 SMNVEV (reference sequence). The CDR3 bases are TGTGCCAGCAGTTTATCGCAGACGCTCTCCTACGAGCAGTACTTC. This codes for CASSLSQTLSYEQYF.

This chain connects TRBV9 to TRBJ2-3; possibly TRBD2 for D (6 bases). The V gene lost 7 bases and the J gene lost 6 bases, with 9 bases spanning the gap. This CDR3 contains 11 residues. The V gene's germline CDR1 is SGDLS and CDR2 YYNGEE. This CDR3 is CASAGGDTQYF. CDR3 nucleotide sequence: TGTGCCAGCGCCGGGGGTGATACGCAGTATTTT.

The rearrangement joins TRBV25-1 to TRBJ2-4; 11 positions match TRBD1. This CDR3 is 17 amino acids long. Germline V gives CDR1 MGHDK, CDR2 SYGVNS. V was pared by 2 bases and J by 3 bases, with 6 bases of the junction left unmatched. The CDR3 nucleotides read TGTGCCAGCAGTGAAGAGGCGGGACAGGGGGGCAAAAACATTCAGTACTTC. Translating it yields CASSEEAGQGGKNIQYF.

The rearrangement joins TRBV2 to TRBJ1-2, with 8 bases matching TRBD1. Unmatched junction bases numbered 13, after V lost 3 bases and J lost 4 bases. Germline V gene sequence: CDR1 SNHLY, CDR2 FYNNEI. The CDR3 sequence is 17 residues long. CDR3 DNA: TGTGCCAGCAGTGAGAGTTCCCCGGGACAGGCGGGCTATGGCTACACCTTC. It codes for CASSESSPGQAGYGYTF.

This clonotype was picked up one time. This chain links TRBV27 with TRBJ2-1, with 10 bases matching TRBD2. The V gene end was trimmed by 2 bases and the J gene end by 4 bases; junction bases not matched to a gene: 2. Germline CDR1 and CDR2: MNHEY and SMNVEV (reference sequence). The CDR3 spans 15 residues. CDR3 nucleotide sequence: TGTGCCAGCAGTTTACTAGCGGGGGAATACAATGAGCAGTTCTTC. Translation gives CASSLLAGEYNEQFF.